The 32 T cell receptor beta chains below come from one sample, sequenced in a study of Ad26.COV2.S vaccination and SARS-CoV-2 variants. Sequencing was performed with immunoSEQ multiplex PCR; in TCRdb, only in-frame clones are kept and a portion is missing. Seen here are more than 350,000 clones, 75% to 95% observed once, and the top ten hold 10% to 15%. The treatment is: roughly 20 received Ad26.COV2.S at low or high dose, single or two shots; several received placebo; per-sample allocation not given. Day 63 following the first vaccine or placebo injection was when the samples were taken. This specimen was peripheral blood, taken in a trial of Ad26.COV2.S vaccine versus placebo. Receptors originate from a person between 18 and 59 years old who received the Ad26.COV2.S COVID-19 vaccine or a placebo.

The chain employs TRBV12-5 and TRBJ2-1; D may be TRBD1 (5 bases). The CDR3 loop spans 16 amino acids. Germline-derived CDR1 and CDR2 are LGHNT and FRNRAP. The V gene lost 3 bases and the J gene lost 8 bases, with 20 bases spanning the gap. Here the CDR3 reads CASGLSAGRFSYEQFF. In DNA, the CDR3 is TGTGCTAGTGGTTTATCGGCAGGGCGATTCAGCTATGAGCAGTTCTTC.

The rearrangement joins TRBV3-1 (or the pseudogene TRBV3-2) to TRBJ1-2; 8 bases line up with TRBD1. Unmatched junction bases numbered 3, after V lost 2 bases and J lost 7 bases. The CDR3 runs 13 residues. The germline gives CDR1 LGHDT, CDR2 YNNKEL (reference sequence). CDR3: CASSQRQGSGYTF. CDR3 in DNA: TGTGCCAGCAGCCAAAGACAGGGGTCTGGCTACACCTTC.

This clone was detected only once. This chain joins TRBV27 and TRBJ2-2; D is unresolved. CDR1 is MNHEY, CDR2 SMNVEV, per germline (reference sequence). The CDR3 totals 9 residues. The CDR3 DNA follows: TGTGTCAGGAGCGGGGAGCTGTTTTTT. Translated, it gives CVRSGELFF.

The chain uses TRBV29-1 and TRBJ1-5; the D gene is possibly TRBD1 (6 bases). Looked up from germline, CDR1 is SQVTM and CDR2 is ANQGSEA. Trimming shortened V by 4 bases and J by 3 bases, and 13 bases separated the two germline ends. The CDR3 runs to 14 residues. The CDR3 coding sequence is TGCAGCGTTGCCACTGGGGACATCAATCAGCCCCAGCATTTT. Encoded protein: CSVATGDINQPQHF.

In its sample, this clone was seen once. Written as DNA, the CDR3 is TGTGCCAGCAGCCAATGGGAACAGATGAACACTGAAGCTTTCTTT. Translation gives CASSQWEQMNTEAFF. This chain connects TRBV16 to TRBJ1-1; no reliable D call. The V and J ends lost 1 base and 0 bases respectively, with 9 bases between them. CDR3 size: 15 residues. Germline V gene lookup returns CDR1 KGHSY and CDR2 FQNENV.

This clone is a singleton in its sample. This chain joins TRBV28 and TRBJ1-5; possible D gene TRBD1, 6 bases. Germline assignment: CDR1 MDHEN and CDR2 SYDVKM. The CDR3 sequence is 15 residues long. V lost 5 bases, J lost 2 bases, and 13 bases lay in between. CDR3 nucleotides: TGTGCCAGCAGTCCCCGACAGGCGGGCAATCAGCCCCAGCATTTT. Translating it yields CASSPRQAGNQPQHF.

The CDR3 is CASSHFNSGTGEQFF. CDR3 coding DNA: TGTGCCAGCAGCCATTTTAATTCCGGGACAGGGGAGCAGTTCTTC. This sequence joins TRBV3-1 (or the pseudogene TRBV3-2) and TRBJ2-1, with TRBD1 matching over 9 bases. The CDR3 runs to 15 residues. Trimming cost V 3 bases and J 10 bases; bases outside gene matches: 10. Germline-derived CDR1 and CDR2 are LGHDT and YNNKEL (reference sequence).

This chain links TRBV4-1 with TRBJ2-1; D ambiguous. Germline loops: CDR1 MGHRA, CDR2 YSYEKL. The CDR3 runs 15 residues. V was trimmed by 3 bases and J by 0 bases, leaving 9 bases between them. The CDR3 loop is CASSHAMSSYNEQFF. CDR3 DNA: TGCGCCAGCAGCCACGCGATGAGCTCCTACAATGAGCAGTTCTTC.

This clone was seen a single time. The rearrangement links TRBV5-4 to TRBJ2-4, with D possibly matching TRBD1 (6 bases). Germline-derived CDR1 and CDR2 are SGHNT and YYREEE (reference sequence). This CDR3 has 14 amino acids. V was shortened by 4 bases and J by 9 bases, with 17 bases between the two germline ends. The CDR3 is CASSPGDAESIQYF. Written as DNA, the CDR3 is TGTGCCAGCAGCCCAGGGGATGCAGAGAGCATTCAGTACTTC.

This clone was seen once. V gene TRBV2 combines with J gene TRBJ2-1; 9 nucleotides agree with TRBD1. The CDR3 totals 17 residues. With V trimmed by 3 bases and J by 2 bases, 8 bases remained unmatched. Germline-derived CDR1 and CDR2 are SNHLY and FYNNEI. CDR3: CASSDSQGAFTYNEQFF. The CDR3 DNA reads TGTGCCAGCAGTGATTCACAGGGGGCCTTTACCTACAATGAGCAGTTCTTC.

This chain joins TRBV20-1 and TRBJ2-1, with TRBD2 as a possible D gene (5 bases). V lost 3 bases and J lost 0, with 12 bases in between. Germline V CDR1 and CDR2: DFQATT, SNEGSKA (reference sequence). This CDR3 has 15 residues. The CDR3, as DNA: TGCAGTGCTAGTTTTTCCGGGATCTCCTACAATGAGCAGTTCTTC. Amino acids: CSASFSGISYNEQFF.

This clone was detected only once. The genes are TRBV18 and TRBJ2-7; 10 nucleotides align to TRBD2. Germline values: CDR1 KGHSH, CDR2 LQKENI. The CDR3 runs 14 residues. Trimming took 8 bases from V and 5 from J; bases not matched to a gene: 9. CDR3 coding DNA: TGTGCCAGCCGTCCTAGCGGGAGTCCCCACGAGCAGTACTTC. Translation gives CASRPSGSPHEQYF.

The chain joins TRBV12-3 or TRBV12-4 to TRBJ2-7; the D is unclear. The germline V and J ends were trimmed by 3 bases and 2 bases, with 8 bases remaining between them. The CDR3 totals 13 residues. DNA for the CDR3: TGTGCCAGCAGTTTTGGCTCCCCCTACGAGCAGTACTTC. Translated: CASSFGSPYEQYF.

The V and J genes are TRBV4-3 and TRBJ2-1; 13 bases match TRBD2. J gave up 8 bases and V 3 bases, and 10 bases lay outside the gene matches. The CDR3 loop spans 17 amino acids. The germline V gene encodes CDR1 LGHNA and CDR2 YSLEER. The DNA of the CDR3 is TGCGCCAGCAGCCAGTACCAGACTAGCGGGAGGTTCTATGAGCAGTTCTTC. It specifies CASSQYQTSGRFYEQFF.

The chain is built from TRBV11-3 and TRBJ2-2, with 7 bases fitting TRBD1. This CDR3 is 15 amino acids long. CDR1 and CDR2 (germline): SGHNT, YENEEA. The J segment lost 0 bases and the V segment lost 4 bases, leaving 2 bases of the junction unmatched. DNA for the CDR3: TGTGCCAGCAGCTCCGGGACAGCGAACACCGGGGAGCTGTTTTTT. It translates to CASSSGTANTGELFF.

The chain recombines TRBV27 with TRBJ2-3; D unclear. In germline, CDR1 is MNHEY, CDR2 SMNVEV (reference sequence). Trimming left V 5 bases short and J 2 bases short, with 14 bases between. The CDR3 length is 15 residues. The CDR3 spells CASSRSTMSTDTQYF. CDR3 nucleotides: TGTGCCAGCAGTAGGAGCACCATGTCCACAGATACGCAGTATTTT.

This chain links TRBV18 with TRBJ2-7, with 8 bases identical to TRBD1. Germline V gene data show CDR1 as KGHSH and CDR2 as LQKENI. This CDR3 region has 13 residues. Unmatched junction bases numbered 5, after V lost 5 bases and J lost 5 bases. In DNA, the CDR3 is TGTGCCAGCTCATGGGCGACAGGGGACGAGCAGTACTTC. This translates into CASSWATGDEQYF.

The chain uses TRBV3-1 (or the pseudogene TRBV3-2) and TRBJ2-1; weak D call: TRBD2 (5 bases). Between the trimmed V and J ends, which lost 4 bases and 6 bases, there was a span of 16 bases. CDR3 length: 15 amino acids. Germline V gene sequence: CDR1 LGHDT, CDR2 YNNKEL (reference sequence). The CDR3 protein is CASSLSSSGINEQFF. The DNA of the CDR3 is TGTGCCAGCAGCCTCTCCTCGAGCGGTATCAATGAGCAGTTCTTC.

The V call is TRBV7-6, the J call TRBJ1-6, with unresolved D. The V end lost 5 bases, the J end lost 0 bases, and 5 bases lay between the germline ends. CDR3 length: 14 amino acids. Germline CDR1 reads SGHVS; CDR2 reads FNYEAQ. The CDR3 nucleotides are TGTGCCAGCAGCCTTTTCTCCTATAATTCACCCCTCCACTTT. Amino acids: CASSLFSYNSPLHF.

The chain couples TRBV6-5 to TRBJ1-5; 9 positions match TRBD1. Germline CDR1 MNHEY, CDR2 SVGAGI. There are 12 residues in the CDR3. J gave up 9 bases and V 6 bases, and 3 bases lay outside the gene matches. CDR3 DNA: TGTGCCAGCAGCGGGACAGGGACGCCCCAGCATTTT. Translating gives CASSGTGTPQHF.

This rearrangement joins TRBV18 to TRBJ2-7; weak D call: TRBD1 (6 bases). Germline loops: CDR1 KGHSH, CDR2 LQKENI. Trimming cost V 0 bases and J 3 bases, with 12 bases left between them. CDR3 length: 15 amino acids. The CDR3 is CASSPPQGGYYEQYF. CDR3 coding DNA: TGTGCCAGCTCACCACCTCAAGGGGGTTACTACGAGCAGTACTTC.

This clone occurred a few times. The rearrangement joins TRBV11-2 to TRBJ2-7; D unresolved. Per germline, CDR1 SGHAT and CDR2 FQNNGV. Trimming shortened V by 1 base and J by 7 bases, and 14 bases separated the two germline ends. CDR3 size: 14 residues. The CDR3 protein is CASSLVGSPREQYF. Here the CDR3 DNA reads TGTGCCAGCAGCTTAGTGGGCAGCCCCCGGGAGCAGTACTTC.

The chain carries TRBV28 and TRBJ2-1; 8 nucleotides agree with TRBD2. Trimming took 6 bases from V and 0 from J; bases not matched to a gene: 4. The germline CDR1 and CDR2 sequences are MDHEN and SYDVKM. This CDR3 region has 15 residues. The CDR3 bases are TGTGCCAGCAGCCCCGGGACTAGCTCCTACAATGAGCAGTTCTTC. Its translation is CASSPGTSSYNEQFF. The variable domain in full, with the rest retrieved from reference TRBV28 and TRBJ2-1, is DVKVTQSSRYLVKRTGEKVFLECVQDMDHENMFWYRQDPGLGLRLIYFSYDVKMKEKGDIPEGYSVSREKKERFSLILESASTNQTSMYLCASSPGTSSYNEQFFGPGTRLTVL.

Details on this clone: An end of the junction differs from the germline gene, which may be a read error. This chain connects TRBV6-2 or TRBV6-3 to TRBJ2-7; D is ambiguous. Germline loops: CDR1 MNHEY, CDR2 SVGEGT. CDR3 size: 13 residues. CDR3 sequence reads: CASSLSRSSEQYF. As DNA, the CDR3 is TGTGCCAGCAGCCTCTCTCGGTCCTCCGAGCAGTACTTC.

V and J are TRBV7-9 and TRBJ2-7; 9 nucleotides line up with TRBD1. Losses at the gene ends were 1 base for V and 3 bases for J; bases not matched to a gene: 4. CDR1 is SEHNR, CDR2 FQNEAQ, per germline (reference sequence). The CDR3 has 15 amino acids. The DNA of the CDR3 is TGTGCCAGCAGCTTAGGGACAGGGGACTTCTACGAGCAGTACTTC. Protein product: CASSLGTGDFYEQYF. The entire variable domain, with the rest obtained from reference TRBV7-9 and TRBJ2-7, is as follows: DTGVSQNPRHKITKRGQNVTFRCDPISEHNRLYWYRQTLGQGPEFLTYFQNEAQLEKSRLLSDRFSAERPKGSFSTLEIQRTEQGDSAMYLCASSLGTGDFYEQYFGPGTRLTVT.

The chain carries TRBV7-2 and TRBJ2-3; 10 nucleotides align to TRBD2. The V gene end was trimmed by 0 bases and the J gene end by 3 bases; junction bases not matched to a gene: 9. CDR3 length equals 18 residues. Germline loops: CDR1 SGHTA, CDR2 FQGNSA. The CDR3 DNA reads TGTGCCAGCAGCTTAGCGCTAGCGGGAGTGTTTTCGACAGATACGCAGTATTTT. Translated: CASSLALAGVFSTDTQYF.

This CDR3 is CASSLGGTGRNYGYTF. For the CDR3, the DNA is TGTGCCAGCAGCTTAGGGGGGACAGGGAGGAACTATGGCTACACCTTC. The genes are TRBV7-9 and TRBJ1-2, with TRBD1 matching over 9 bases. V lost 1 base, J lost 2 bases, and 5 bases stayed unmatched. Germline loops: CDR1 SEHNR, CDR2 FQNEAQ (reference sequence). CDR3 length: 16 amino acids.

V and J are TRBV18 and TRBJ2-7; TRBD2 agrees at 10 bases. This CDR3 has 15 residues. Germline CDR1 is KGHSH and CDR2 is LQKENI. V was clipped by 2 bases and J by 0 bases; unmatched bases: 1. In nucleotides, the CDR3 is TGTGCCAGCTCACCAACTAGCGGGGCCTCCTACGAGCAGTACTTC. Translating gives CASSPTSGASYEQYF.

This clone was seen only once. This sequence joins TRBV4-2 and TRBJ2-2, with no clear D. CDR3 length: 14 amino acids. Germline CDR1 reads LGHNA; CDR2 reads YNFKEQ. V lost 0 bases and J lost 4, with 6 bases in between. CDR3 nucleotides: TGTGCCAGCAGCCAAGATCCATCCACCGGGGAGCTGTTTTTT. It translates to CASSQDPSTGELFF.

The V call is TRBV4-3, the J call TRBJ2-7; TRBD1 might be the D (6 bases). Germline V CDR1 and CDR2: LGHNA, YSLEER. The CDR3 contains 15 residues. The V gene lost 0 bases and the J gene lost 1 base, with 10 bases spanning the gap. The DNA for the CDR3 is TGCGCCAGCAGCCAAGAGAGACAGGCATCCTACGAGCAGTACTTC. The encoded protein is CASSQERQASYEQYF.

The CDR3 DNA is TGTGCCAGCAGCTCGCGTGGGATCGGGGGCGACGAGCAGTACTTC. Its protein is CASSSRGIGGDEQYF. The chain is built from TRBV11-2 and TRBJ2-7; TRBD1 or TRBD2 may be the D gene (6 bases each). CDR3 length: 15 residues. From germline, CDR1 is SGHAT and CDR2 FQNNGV. The V end was cut by 4 bases, the J end by 5 bases, with 18 bases between.

The gene calls are TRBV7-9 and TRBJ1-1; D unclear. The CDR3 is 11 residues long. Trimming stripped 10 bases from V and 4 bases from J, with 10 bases between. Germline V lookup: CDR1 SEHNR, CDR2 FQNEAQ (reference sequence). Here the CDR3 DNA reads TGTGCCACTCCGACGGGCACTGAAGCTTTCTTT. Translation: CATPTGTEAFF.